This T cell receptor beta chain was sequenced for a study of Ad26.COV2.S vaccination and SARS-CoV-2 variants. Notes on the study in general: Possibly, TCR breadth and depth analyses underestimated total T cell responses.

Notes on this clone: Its antigen is unknown.

As to treatment: over 15 received Ad26.COV2.S at low or high dose, single or two shots; a few received placebo; per-sample allocation not given. The samples date from day 63 after the first vaccine or placebo injection. CDR3 length: 14 residues. CDR1 SGHKS and CDR2 YYEKEE come from the germline V gene (reference sequence). V lost 1 base and J 4 bases, leaving 11 bases between the germline ends. Here immunoSEQ multiplex PCR was the method, and the copy in TCRdb shows in-frame clones only, minus some. Of 350,000 to 400,000 clones in the sample, about 88% were seen once. The chain couples TRBV5-5 to TRBJ1-1; no clear D gene. Sample: peripheral blood, taken in a trial of Ad26.COV2.S vaccine versus placebo. This TCR was recovered from a person aged 18-65 years who received the Ad26.COV2.S COVID-19 vaccine or a placebo. CDR3: CASSLTRSGTEAFF. DNA for the CDR3: TGTGCCAGCAGCTTGACTAGGAGCGGCACTGAAGCTTTCTTT.